This entry describes one T cell receptor beta chain. Its target is unknown. Clones were sequenced by immunoSEQ multiplex PCR, and TCRdb holds only the in-frame ones, with some missing. The data show 90,000 to 120,000 clones, with about 94% seen just once and roughly 0.66% held by the top ten. Separation from the approximately 670-subject first cohort characterized the roughly 130-subject validation cohort, to which the donors belonged. The data originate from a study of cytomegalovirus exposure and HLA in healthy donors. General study points: Among TCR beta chains, those listed as cytomegalovirus-associated numbered roughly 150.

The TCR originated in a woman aged 18-30 years in good health and CMV-seronegative. Sequenced input: PBMCs.

The CDR3 region is CASSLGEGGRGSYNEQFF. CDR3 DNA: TGTGCCAGCAGCTTAGGGGAAGGGGGCCGGGGCTCCTACAATGAGCAGTTCTTC. The chain carries TRBV7-2 and TRBJ2-1; 7 bases match TRBD1. This CDR3 is 18 amino acids long. CDR1 is SGHTA, CDR2 FQGNSA, per germline. V was pared by 1 base and J by 0 bases, with 9 bases of the junction left unmatched. Drawing the rest from reference TRBV7-2 and TRBJ2-1, the complete variable domain is GAGVSQSPSNKVTEKGKDVELRCDPISGHTALYWYRQSLGQGLEFLIYFQGNSAPDKSGLPSDRFSAERTGGSVSTLTIQRTQQEDSAVYLCASSLGEGGRGSYNEQFFGPGTRLTVL.